The sample holds a few counts of the clone carrying this T cell receptor (beta chain). Its antigen is not known. The TCR cDNA carried a universal primer site and UMIs from 5'RACE template switching. TCRdb analysed the 5' RACE reads with MiXCR anew, one entry per CDR3 protein. Here the sample spans some 350,000 distinct CDR3 sequences, under 14% being singletons. This record belongs to a study of T cells after yellow fever vaccination. Background on the study: It was SMART-Seq v4 Ultra Low Input that prepared the fractions with low cell numbers. General study findings and limits: A faster peak, day 5 versus 15, was reached by the weaker secondary response. Across the CD4 and CD8 compartments, a small share of clonotypes was present in both.

Per the germline V gene, CDR1 is DFQATT and CDR2 is SNEGSKA (reference sequence). This CDR3 region has 16 residues. Trimming removed 2 bases from V and 0 bases from J; junction bases left unmatched: 3. The chain recombines TRBV20-1 with TRBJ2-3, with 12 bases identical to TRBD2. Sequencing was performed on PBMCs, taken on the day of the first yellow fever vaccination. This clonotype was sampled from a man younger than 35 who received the YFV17D yellow fever vaccine. CDR3 loop: CSARLAGGPSTDTQYF. For the CDR3, the DNA is TGCAGTGCTAGACTAGCGGGGGGGCCCAGCACAGATACGCAGTATTTT.